This TCR beta chain was sequenced during a study of blood T cell repertoires in COVID-19. The CDR3 contains 14 residues. Trimming shortened V by 6 bases and J by 3 bases, and 15 bases separated the two germline ends. Per the germline V gene, CDR1 is MNHEY and CDR2 is SVGEGT. TCRdb's table, derived via immunoSEQ multiplex PCR, lists solely in-frame clones and lacks some. The sample contains roughly 330,000 clones, 80% to 90% of which appear only once. The chain recombines TRBV6-2 or TRBV6-3 with TRBJ2-7, with D possibly being TRBD1 (7 bases). This clonotype was sampled from a man in his late teens or twenties who had recovered from COVID-19. The sample was peripheral blood. CDR3 in amino acids: CASSHDREVYEQYF. The CDR3 nucleotides are TGTGCCAGCAGCCACGACAGGGAGGTCTACGAGCAGTACTTC.